A single sample gave rise to the 30 T cell receptor beta chains below, sequenced in a study of tumor-infiltrating lymphocytes in oesophageal squamous cell carcinoma. TCRdb re-called the PCR reads through MiXCR, storing one row per CDR3 protein. This sample yields 10,000 to 15,000 distinct CDR3 sequences, of which 50% to 55% are seen a single time; 28% belongs to the top ten. Sequencing was carried out using esophageal tumor tissue. The receptor set was obtained from a female donor with esophageal squamous cell carcinoma.

Only one count was recorded for this clonotype. The chain employs TRBV7-6 and TRBJ2-2; the match to TRBD1 covers 9 bases. The CDR3 runs to 17 residues. Germline CDR1 and CDR2: SGHVS and FNYEAQ. V dropped 1 base and J dropped 2; count of bases not matched to a gene: 5. This chain's CDR3 is CASSLGVTGGNTGELFF. The CDR3 coding sequence is TGTGCCAGCAGCTTAGGTGTGACAGGGGGTAACACCGGGGAGCTGTTTTTT.

This sequence joins TRBV7-4 and TRBJ2-7; D gene unclear. The J call may be faulty, since TRBJ2-5 better matches the DNA end. This CDR3 is 12 amino acids long. Germline V CDR1 and CDR2: SGHVT, SQSDAQ. CDR3 DNA: TGTGCCAGCAGCTCAGTGGGCGAGACCCAGTACTTC. Amino acid sequence: CASSSVGETQYF.

This sequence joins TRBV5-5 and TRBJ2-6; no reliable D call. Matching the DNA end better, TRBJ2-7 makes the J call doubtful. CDR1 is SGHKS, CDR2 YYEKEE, per germline (reference sequence). The CDR3 totals 14 residues. As DNA, the CDR3 is TGTGCCAGCACCTACTCGGCCGGAGCCTACGAGCAGTACTTC. Amino acids: CASTYSAGAYEQYF.

The chain has TRBV7-3 and TRBJ2-5; D gene uncertain. The V end lost 5 bases, the J end lost 5 bases, and 9 bases lay between the germline ends. Per the germline V gene, CDR1 is SGHTA and CDR2 is FQGTGA. The CDR3 length is 12 residues. CDR3 in DNA: TGTGCCAGCAGCAATGATTGGGAGACCCAGTACTTC. It encodes CASSNDWETQYF.

V usage is TRBV7-2 and J usage is TRBJ2-4; 12 positions match TRBD2. The end of the DNA aligns better with TRBJ2-1, so the J call may be wrong. CDR1 and CDR2 (germline): SGHTA, FQGNSA. This CDR3 region has 15 residues. This CDR3 is CASSPTSGRVDEQFF. In DNA, the CDR3 is TGTGCCAGCAGTCCGACTAGCGGGAGAGTAGATGAGCAGTTCTTC.

This clonotype showed up many times. The V call is TRBV5-1, the J call TRBJ2-7; D is unresolved. The J call may not be correct, given that the DNA end is closer to TRBJ2-5. The CDR3 loop spans 14 amino acids. Germline V gene data show CDR1 as SGHRS and CDR2 as YFSETQ. The CDR3 region has the DNA TGCGCCAGCAGTCGCGCCCTAGTCAGGGAGACCCAGTACTTC. Encoded protein: CASSRALVRETQYF.

This sequence joins TRBV10-3 and TRBJ2-2; 8 nucleotides match TRBD1. The germline CDR1 and CDR2 sequences are ENHRY and SYGVKD. The CDR3 loop spans 15 amino acids. V dropped 6 bases and J dropped 6; count of bases not matched to a gene: 9. The CDR3 bases are TGTGCCATCAGGACCGGACAGGGAATGGCCGGGGAGCTGTTTTTT. Its protein product is CAIRTGQGMAGELFF.

This chain uses TRBV11-1 with TRBJ2-1; unclear D gene. Looked up from germline, CDR1 is SGHAT and CDR2 is FQDESV (reference sequence). The CDR3 covers 12 residues. The V end lost 2 bases, the J end lost 5 bases, and 4 bases lay between the germline ends. DNA of the CDR3: TGTGCCAGCAGCTTACCCGACAATGAGCAGTTCTTC. The encoded protein is CASSLPDNEQFF.

The V gene is TRBV5-1, the J gene TRBJ2-4; 8 positions agree with TRBD2. The J call is doubtful: the DNA matches TRBJ2-1 better. This CDR3 is 14 amino acids long. The germline V gene encodes CDR1 SGHRS and CDR2 YFSETQ. CDR3 loop: CASSPGLGPGEQFF. For the CDR3, the DNA is TGCGCCAGCAGTCCGGGACTAGGACCGGGGGAGCAGTTCTTC.

Only one count was recorded for this clonotype. V is TRBV28 and J is TRBJ2-3; a possible D gene is TRBD1 (5 bases). Judging by the DNA end, TRBJ2-7 fits better; the J call may be wrong. The CDR3 runs to 13 residues. Germline V gives CDR1 MDHEN, CDR2 SYDVKM. In DNA form, the CDR3 reads TGTGCCAGCAGTCTAAGGGGTCCCTACGAGCAGTACTTC. This translates into CASSLRGPYEQYF.

The V call is TRBV7-6, the J call TRBJ2-5; D is unresolved. The DNA end favors TRBJ2-1, so the J call may be wrong. Germline lookup yields CDR1 SGHVS and CDR2 FNYEAQ. This CDR3 has 13 residues. CDR3 DNA sequence: TGTGCCAGCAGCTTACGTTACCTCAATGAGCAGTTCTTC. Protein: CASSLRYLNEQFF.

This chain connects TRBV2 to TRBJ2-7; 7 positions match TRBD1. The DNA end is a closer match to TRBJ2-1, so the J assignment may be wrong. The germline gives CDR1 SNHLY, CDR2 FYNNEI. The CDR3 extends over 14 amino acids. The CDR3 sequence: CASSAVTGSYEQFF. The CDR3 nucleotides read TGTGCCAGCTCGGCGGTGACAGGGTCCTACGAGCAGTTCTTC.

The chain joins TRBV2 to TRBJ2-2; a possible D gene is TRBD2 (5 bases). Trimming left V 11 bases short and J 7 bases short, with 11 bases between. Germline CDR1 SNHLY, CDR2 FYNNEI. CDR3 length: 11 residues. The CDR3 sequence: CASTGNGELFF. DNA for the CDR3: TGTGCCTCTACCGGGAACGGGGAGCTGTTTTTT.

This clonotype has only a few counts. J is TRBJ2-2 and V is TRBV7-3, with 8 bases matching TRBD2. Germline V lookup: CDR1 SGHTA, CDR2 FQGTGA. The ends lost 1 base at V and 5 bases at J; junction bases unmatched: 9. The length of the CDR3 is 17 residues. In nucleotides, the CDR3 is TGTGCCAGCAGCTTAAGTTCCAGCGGGAGTAGGACCGGGGAGCTGTTTTTT. Amino acid sequence: CASSLSSSGSRTGELFF.

The CDR3 here is CASTPGADTQYF. CDR3 DNA: TGTGCCAGCACCCCCGGGGCCGATACGCAGTATTTT. The V and J genes are TRBV7-8 and TRBJ2-3; D may correspond to TRBD1 or TRBD2 (5 bases each). The CDR3 has 12 amino acids. Looked up from germline, CDR1 is SGHVS and CDR2 is FQNEAQ. Trimming removed 7 bases at V and 6 bases at J, with 11 bases between.

This clonotype has a count of ten or more. The chain uses TRBV6-6 and TRBJ1-2; possibly TRBD1 for D (5 bases). Per the germline V gene, CDR1 is MNHNY and CDR2 is SVGAGI (reference sequence). V was trimmed by 2 bases and J by 6 bases, leaving 19 bases between them. The CDR3 sequence is 16 residues long. The CDR3 sequence: CASSYGQAGDSHGYTF. CDR3 nucleotides: TGTGCCAGCAGTTACGGGCAGGCCGGGGACTCTCATGGCTACACCTTC.

The chain employs TRBV7-2 and TRBJ2-5, with 9 bases matching TRBD2. The last part of the DNA fits TRBJ2-7 better; the J call may be wrong. CDR3 length: 15 residues. Germline values: CDR1 SGHTA, CDR2 FQGNSA. The CDR3 protein is CASSYNLAGTYEQYF. The CDR3, as DNA: TGTGCCAGCAGTTATAATCTAGCGGGGACCTACGAGCAGTACTTC.

V usage is TRBV5-1 and J usage is TRBJ2-1, with D possibly TRBD2 on 5 matching bases. V dropped 0 bases and J dropped 0 bases, with 13 bases sitting between them. CDR1 and CDR2 from the germline V gene are SGHRS and YFSETQ. The CDR3 runs 17 residues. This CDR3 reads CASSLAGVRSSYNEQFF. CDR3 sequence (DNA): TGCGCCAGCAGCTTGGCCGGGGTAAGAAGCTCCTACAATGAGCAGTTCTTC. The full variable domain, in which reference TRBV5-1 and TRBJ2-1 provide the parts outside the CDR3, is KAGVTQTPRYLIKTRGQQVTLSCSPISGHRSVSWYQQTPGQGLQFLFEYFSETQRNKGNFPGRFSGRQFSNSRSEMNVSTLELGDSALYLCASSLAGVRSSYNEQFFGPGTRLTVL.

J is TRBJ1-1 and V is TRBV5-5; 7 bases agree with TRBD1. CDR1 and CDR2 (germline): SGHKS, YYEKEE (reference sequence). With 6 bases clipped from V and 4 bases from J, the junction kept 12 bases outside the gene matches. The CDR3 length is 15 residues. CDR3 residues: CASTTRGGGGTEAFF. The CDR3 DNA follows: TGTGCCAGCACTACAAGAGGGGGCGGCGGCACTGAAGCTTTCTTT.

This clonotype appeared once. The chain combines TRBV7-6 with TRBJ2-7; D could derive from TRBD1 or TRBD2 (10 bases each). The DNA end is more similar to TRBJ2-1, so the J call may be wrong. The CDR3 sequence is 18 residues long. The V gene's germline CDR1 is SGHVS and CDR2 FNYEAQ. The CDR3 sequence is CASSHGQGETSGYNEQFF. CDR3 bases: TGTGCCAGCAGCCATGGACAGGGGGAGACTAGCGGGTACAATGAGCAGTTCTTC.

The genes are TRBV7-2 and TRBJ2-7; no clear D gene. The closer fit of TRBJ2-5 to the DNA end suggests the J call may be wrong. The V gene's germline CDR1 is SGHTA and CDR2 FQGNSA. This CDR3 region has 11 residues. CDR3 loop: CASSTVGTQYF. CDR3 bases: TGTGCCAGCAGCACCGTAGGGACCCAGTACTTC.

In regard to this clonotype: At one boundary the junction diverges from the germline segment, which might be a read error. V is TRBV18 and J is TRBJ2-1; no clear D gene. The CDR3 has 14 residues. The germline gives CDR1 KGHSH, CDR2 LQKENI. The CDR3 here is CASSPPGRTYEQYF. CDR3 DNA sequence: TGTGCCAGCTCACCACCGGGCAGGACCTACGAGCAGTACTTT.

A word on this clonotype: One end of the junction does not line up with germline, which may come from a read error. The CDR3 reads CASSATTLETQYF. The CDR3 DNA is TGTGCCAGCAGCGCAACTACGCTAGAGACCCAGTACTTT. The chain recombines TRBV7-3 with TRBJ2-3, with D hard to call. Germline values: CDR1 SGHTA, CDR2 FQGTGA. The CDR3 contains 13 residues.

The J gene is TRBJ2-6, the V gene TRBV6-8, with TRBD1 identical over 7 bases. The J call is uncertain, as TRBJ1-2 better fits the DNA end. The CDR3 is made up of 16 amino acids. CDR1 is MNHGY, CDR2 SAAAGT, per germline. CDR3 loop: CASRASAARGDYGYTF. The CDR3 bases are TGTGCCAGCAGGGCAAGTGCGGCCAGGGGGGACTATGGCTACACCTTC.

The chain links TRBV7-2 to TRBJ2-4, with TRBD2 identical over 8 bases. This CDR3 has 16 residues. J gave up 13 bases and V 1 base, and 15 bases lay outside the gene matches. Germline V lookup: CDR1 SGHTA, CDR2 FQGNSA. The CDR3 DNA sequence: TGTGCCAGCAGCTTAGTAGGCGGGAGGACCTACAATGAGCAGTACTTC. Its translation is CASSLVGGRTYNEQYF.

The chain carries TRBV7-3 and TRBJ2-1, with 13 nucleotides matching TRBD2. Trimming took 6 bases from V and 6 from J; bases not matched to a gene: 8. The CDR3 is made up of 16 amino acids. Germline values: CDR1 SGHTA, CDR2 FQGTGA. DNA of the CDR3: TGTGCCAGCAGTCTACGGGGACTAGCGGGATTCAATGAGCAGTTCTTC. This gives the protein CASSLRGLAGFNEQFF. Drawing the rest from reference TRBV7-3 and TRBJ2-1, the complete variable domain is GAGVSQTPSNKVTEKGKYVELRCDPISGHTALYWYRQSLGQGPEFLIYFQGTGAADDSGLPNDRFFAVRPEGSVSTLKIQRTERGDSAVYLCASSLRGLAGFNEQFFGPGTRLTVL.

The chain joins TRBV6-1 to TRBJ2-5, with TRBD2 identical over 13 bases. Matching the DNA end better, TRBJ2-7 makes the J call doubtful. The CDR3 runs to 15 residues. Per the germline V gene, CDR1 is MNHNS and CDR2 is SASEGT. The CDR3 DNA sequence: TGTGCCAGCAGTCAACCGGGACTAGCGGGACTCGAGCAGTACTTC. Protein: CASSQPGLAGLEQYF.

This clonotype was counted at least ten times. The chain couples TRBV7-4 to TRBJ1-3, with D uncertain. Per the germline V gene, CDR1 is SGHVT and CDR2 is SQSDAQ. Trimming took 4 bases from V and 4 from J, leaving 8 bases between them. This CDR3 is 13 amino acids long. CDR3 nucleotides: TGTGCCAGCAGCTCACCCGCAGGAAACACCATATATTTT. Translated, it gives CASSSPAGNTIYF.

A few counts support this clonotype. The rearrangement links TRBV7-3 to TRBJ2-6; D uncertain. The CDR3 runs to 15 residues. Per germline, CDR1 SGHTA and CDR2 FQGTGA. Trimming pared 2 bases from V and 0 bases from J, leaving 5 bases between. CDR3 sequence: CASSLDHSGANVLTF. The CDR3 coding sequence is TGTGCCAGCAGCTTAGATCACTCTGGGGCCAACGTCCTGACTTTC.

This clonotype was observed many times. The genes are TRBV7-9 and TRBJ2-5; 7 nucleotides line up with TRBD1. V was clipped by 3 bases and J by 5 bases; unmatched bases: 15. Germline lookup yields CDR1 SEHNR and CDR2 FQNEAQ (reference sequence). CDR3 length: 17 residues. The CDR3 nucleotides are TGTGCCAGCAGCTTCTCTACCGGGACAGAGGGGCGGGAGACCCAGTACTTC. Residues: CASSFSTGTEGRETQYF.